This is a list of T cell receptor beta chains from one sample in a study of blood T cell repertoires in COVID-19. The assay was immunoSEQ multiplex PCR, and TCRdb's table has in-frame clones only and misses some. The sample has some 410,000 clones, around nine tenths seen once. Sequencing was performed on PBMCs or T cells enriched from blood (not recorded which). These receptors were taken from a woman in her twenties or thirties with acute COVID-19. Each CDR3 is given with its conserved first and last residue.

J	V	CDR3
TRBJ1-6	TRBV19	CASTPEVVRGNSPLHF
TRBJ1-5	TRBV24-1	CATSDAGARQPQHF
TRBJ2-1	TRBV21-1	CASSTRDRVIHEQFF
TRBJ1-3	TRBV23-1	CASSQGGARNTIYF
TRBJ1-1	TRBV10-3	CAISRGNTEAFF
TRBJ2-6	TRBV3-1/TRBV3-2	CASSQHGQGANVLTF
TRBJ1-6	TRBV15	CATSRTGSNVGSPLHF
TRBJ1-3	TRBV24-1	CATSDGKGNTIYF
TRBJ2-3	TRBV9	CASSDSGGTDTQYF
TRBJ2-7	TRBV7-9	CAAPYGSEQYF
TRBJ2-1	TRBV9	CASSVEDGAPGNEQFF
TRBJ2-7	TRBV20-1	CSASEAGGYEQYF
TRBJ2-7	TRBV13	CASSPGTGGRASYEQYF
TRBJ1-6	TRBV2	CASSPDRVRNSPLHF
TRBJ1-1	TRBV2	CASSGQGPNTEAFF
TRBJ2-5	TRBV5-1	CASSIGGGETQYF
TRBJ2-1	TRBV7-9	CASSLRRAGPSYNEQFF
TRBJ1-4	TRBV10-2	CASRDRATNEKLFF
TRBJ2-2	TRBV30	CAWSWGRGRIAGELFF
TRBJ1-5	TRBV24-1	CATSDSGTVQPQHF
TRBJ1-5	TRBV6-1	CASSGSEIYGQGRQPQHF
TRBJ2-7	TRBV6-6	CASSTSPFYEQYF
TRBJ2-7	TRBV4-3	CASSRGTGPSYEQYF
TRBJ1-4	TRBV5-1	CASSLSATNEKLFF
TRBJ2-7	TRBV21-1	CASSAYPGGGYEQYF